The text below deals with one TCR beta chain. This clonotype was picked up many times. Its antigen is unknown. Per-base quality was not reported, and no clone a single base away is much larger than it. Trimmed from V: 5 bases; trimmed from J: 3 bases; junction bases lacking a gene match: 6. The germline V gene yields MNHNS for CDR1 and SASEGT for CDR2. Including cysteine and phenylalanine, the CDR3 has 16 amino acids. Of the read, only the CDR3 DNA is kept; its 48 bases are in frame from base 1. TCR cDNA was synthesized by 5'RACE template switching, through which a universal primer site and unique molecular identifiers were introduced. cDNA synthesis was primed from both the TCR alpha and TCR beta constant segments. Library amplification used two PCR steps, and the second PCR step added sample barcodes and sequencing adapters. Libraries were sequenced on Illumina HiSeq 2500 (2x100 bp) or NovaSeq (2x150 bp). Processing in the source paper ran as follows. MIGEC was used to demultiplex reads and collapse the reads into UMI consensus sequences, and MiXCR was used for V(D)J alignment. Clonotypes responding to the vaccine were identified with edgeR on replicate PBMC samples, with the criteria of FDR below 0.01 and a log2 fold change above 5 up to day 15. Each bulk clonotype was labeled CD4 or CD8 based on which sequenced repertoire, CD4 or CD8, contained the clonotype at higher abundance. In-frame beta chains were kept once TCRdb had trimmed the public reads at Q25 with fastp and called clones with MiXCR. A single entry per CDR3 protein holds the most common genes and DNA from its merged rows. The V and J calls follow TCRdb's processing rather than the paper's. In this sample the table shows around 590,000 distinct CDR3 sequences, approximately 13% of which occur a single time. Jointly, the top ten make up around 14% of the sample.

The record originates from a study of T cells after yellow fever vaccination (dated by TCRdb to between 2018 and 2021). Notes on the research overall: The SMART-Seq v4 Ultra Low Input RNA kit was used to prepare libraries from fractions with low cell numbers. Bulk TCR alpha and beta repertoires were sequenced longitudinally to track T-cell clones before and after primary and booster YFV17D yellow fever vaccination. Two healthy male donors, one aged 18 to 29 and one aged 30 to 40 years, were included in the cohort. Blood was collected at multiple timepoints before and after primary and secondary immunization, and bulk PBMC replicates and cell subsets were isolated.

Here is what the overall study found, with its caveats: Computational filtering was needed because FACS-sorted repertoires could contain abundant contaminating clonotypes from the bulk population. A small fraction of clonotypes appeared in both the CD4 and CD8 compartments, likely as a result of convergent recombination. Compared with the primary T-cell response, the secondary T-cell response was faster but weaker, reaching its peak on day 5 rather than on day 15. Because only a couple of donors were included in the study, the extent to which the findings can be generalized is limited. Most clones expanded after primary vaccination (around 96% of CD4 and around 88% of CD8) were re-detected after the booster, suggesting that broad memory maintenance occurred.

What the treatment or condition label conveys for this sample: live attenuated yellow fever vaccine strain. At each blood-draw timepoint, two biological replicates of bulk PBMCs were collected. A standard Ficoll-Paque protocol was used to isolate PBMCs from peripheral blood. TriZol was used to extract RNA from bulk PBMCs, from CD4 and CD8 fractions, and from dextramer-positive and dextramer-negative fractions. This sample comprised PBMCs, obtained on the day of the yellow fever booster vaccination. This sequence uses TRBV6-1 and TRBJ2-3, with 12 bases matching TRBD2. This receptor was obtained from a young man who received the YFV17D yellow fever vaccine. This receptor carries the CDR3 CASSQGLAGSTDTQYF. In nucleotide form, the sequence is TGTGCCAGCAGTCAAGGACTAGCGGGATCTACAGATACGCAGTATTTT.